This T cell receptor beta chain was documented in a study of metastatic and nonmetastatic thyroid tumors. The CDR3 covers 13 residues. CDR1 and CDR2 from the germline V gene are LNHDA and SQIVND (reference sequence). The V gene lost 5 bases and the J gene lost 4 bases, with 12 bases spanning the gap. Overall study results and limits: In both blood and tumor samples, TCR beta diversity was reported significantly higher for malignant than benign nodules.

Worth noting for this clone: What it binds is unknown.

MiXCR re-clonotyped the PCR reads for TCRdb. The sample holds 20,000 to 25,000 clones, 20% seen once. Each patient went into thyroid surgery without having received any treatment. The sequenced sample was adjacent normal tissue. The sequence was collected from a female donor with papillary thyroid cancer or a benign thyroid nodule (not recorded which). Some clones in this sample may be carry-over from other donors' samples. The chain carries TRBV19 and TRBJ2-7; D is possibly TRBD1 or TRBD2 (5 bases each). The CDR3 DNA sequence: TGTGCCAGTAGTCTCGGGACCTGTTACGAGCAGTACTTC. Translated: CASSLGTCYEQYF.